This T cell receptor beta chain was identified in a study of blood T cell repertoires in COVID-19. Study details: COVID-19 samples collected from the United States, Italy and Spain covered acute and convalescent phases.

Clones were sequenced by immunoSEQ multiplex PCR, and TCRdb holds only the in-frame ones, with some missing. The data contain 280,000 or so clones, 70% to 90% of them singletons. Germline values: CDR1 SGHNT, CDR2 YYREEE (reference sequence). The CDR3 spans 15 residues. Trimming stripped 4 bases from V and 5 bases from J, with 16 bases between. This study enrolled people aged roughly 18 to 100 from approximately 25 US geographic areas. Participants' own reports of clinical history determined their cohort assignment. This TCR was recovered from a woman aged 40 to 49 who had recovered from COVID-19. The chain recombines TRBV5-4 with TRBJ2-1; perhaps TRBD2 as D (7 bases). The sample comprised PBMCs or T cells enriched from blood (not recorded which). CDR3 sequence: CASSPAGDMDNEQFF. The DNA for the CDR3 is TGTGCCAGCAGCCCTGCGGGGGACATGGACAATGAGCAGTTCTTC. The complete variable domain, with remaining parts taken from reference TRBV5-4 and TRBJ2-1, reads ETGVTQSPTHLIKTRGQQVTLRCSSQSGHNTVSWYQQALGQGPQFIFQYYREEENGRGNFPPRFSGLQFPNYSSELNVNALELDDSALYLCASSPAGDMDNEQFFGPGTRLTVL.